These T cell receptor beta chains were read from a single sample in a study of identical twins. MiXCR, applied by TCRdb to the 5' RACE reads, yields one record per CDR3 protein. The table shows around 500,000 distinct CDR3 sequences, with approximately 15% occurring only once. A further study also used this sample, focusing on yellow fever vaccine responses in identical twins.

The sample consisted of CD4+ T cells sorted from blood. The receptors here all came from a woman aged 18-35 years in good health. Each CDR3 is given with its conserved first and last residue. A D gene is named only where the DNA matches it firmly. The size field is filled for only some rows; it gives once, few, many or a size class.

size	V	J	D	DNA	CDR3
NA	TRBV28	TRBJ2-1	TRBD2	TGTGCCAGCGCGGGACTAGCGGGTTATATGCAGTTCTTC	CASAGLAGYMQFF
NA	TRBV12-5	TRBJ1-2	TRBD1	TGTGCTAGTGGCAAACAGGGGGCCCTCTATGGCTACACCTTC	CASGKQGALYGYTF
once	TRBV2	TRBJ2-1	NA	TGTGCCAGCATAGAGGGCAATGAGCAGTTCTTC	CASIEGNEQFF
few	TRBV10-3	TRBJ2-1	NA	TGTGCCATCAGTCTCGGGAGTACCGATGAGCAGTTCTTC	CAISLGSTDEQFF
NA	TRBV2	TRBJ2-2	TRBD1	TGTGCCAGCACAGGGGGCGAGAACACCGGGGAGCTGTTTTTT	CASTGGENTGELFF
few	TRBV3-1	TRBJ2-7	TRBD1	TGTGCCAGCAGCCAAGCCGGGACAGGGGTCTACGAGCAGTACTTC	CASSQAGTGVYEQYF
NA	TRBV7-2	TRBJ2-1	TRBD2	TGTGCCAGCAGCTTAGCGCGTCTAGCGGGCACCAGGGATGAGCAGTTCTTC	CASSLARLAGTRDEQFF
NA	TRBV28	TRBJ2-7	TRBD1	TGTGCCAGCAGCCCCGCGGCCGGACAGGAGCCCTACGAGCAGTACTTC	CASSPAAGQEPYEQYF
few	TRBV28	TRBJ2-7	TRBD2	TGTGCCAGCAGTCCCCCGGGGCGGGGGGAGCAGTACTTC	CASSPPGRGEQYF
NA	TRBV11-2	TRBJ2-1	TRBD2	TGTGCCAGCAGCTCGCGGACTAGCGGGGCCTACAATGAGCAGTTCTTC	CASSSRTSGAYNEQFF
few	TRBV20-1	TRBJ2-7	TRBD1	TGCAGTGCTAGACAGAGGCAGGGGGCTACCGAGCAGTACTTC	CSARQRQGATEQYF
few	TRBV7-2	TRBJ2-6	NA	TGTGCCAGCAGCTTAGGTGGAGGGATAGGGGCCAACGTCCTGACTTTC	CASSLGGGIGANVLTF
many	TRBV5-1	TRBJ2-3	NA	TGCGCCAGCAGCTTTTGGAGGGTAGGAGATACGCAGTATTTT	CASSFWRVGDTQYF
NA	TRBV14	TRBJ2-1	TRBD1	TGTGCCAGCAGCCCCCCTGACAGGGGGACCAAGATCTACAATGAGCAGTTCTTC	CASSPPDRGTKIYNEQFF
NA	TRBV20-1	TRBJ2-2	TRBD2	TGCAGTGCTAGTTCGCTAGCGGGAGGTGGAACCGGGGAGCTGTTTTTT	CSASSLAGGGTGELFF
few	TRBV20-1	TRBJ2-4	TRBD1	TGCAGCGGACAGGGTTTTTTAGAAAACATTCAGTACTTC	CSGQGFLENIQYF
few	TRBV28	TRBJ2-7	NA	TGTGCCAGCAGTTTACGGTTTGAGCAGTACTTC	CASSLRFEQYF
NA	TRBV20-1	TRBJ1-5	NA	TGCAGTGCTATAAGGACAGTTACTGGCAATCAGCCCCAGCATTTT	CSAIRTVTGNQPQHF
few	TRBV30	TRBJ1-1	TRBD1	TGTGCCTGGAACAGGGGGCGCGATCCCGCGGCTTTCTTT	CAWNRGRDPAAFF
NA	TRBV20-1	TRBJ2-5	TRBD2	TGCAGTGCTAGAGAAGGCGGGAGAGAGACCCAGTACTTC	CSAREGGRETQYF
few	TRBV11-2	TRBJ2-7	TRBD1	TGTGCCAGCACCCTACCGGGACAGGGAGGTCCCGAGCAGTACTTC	CASTLPGQGGPEQYF
few	TRBV5-5	TRBJ2-5	NA	TGTGCCAGCAGCCGTATTCAAGAGACCCAGTACTTC	CASSRIQETQYF
few	TRBV4-2	TRBJ1-1	NA	TGTGCCAGCAGCCAAGAAGGCAGACAAAGAAGGACTGAAGCTTTCTTT	CASSQEGRQRRTEAFF
many	TRBV20-1	TRBJ2-1	TRBD1	TGCAGTGCTATGACAGGGGCTTCCTACAATGAGCAGTTCTTC	CSAMTGASYNEQFF
few	TRBV5-1	TRBJ2-6	NA	TGCGCCAGCAGCTTGTCTACAGGGCCTGGGGCCAACGTCCTGACTTTC	CASSLSTGPGANVLTF
few	TRBV10-3	TRBJ2-3	NA	TGTGCCATCAGAGAGGGGGGGTTGGCAGATACGCAGTATTTT	CAIREGGLADTQYF
few	TRBV7-9	TRBJ2-1	TRBD2	TGTGCCGGATCGGGGGGTGCTTCCTACAATGAGCAGTTCTTC	CAGSGGASYNEQFF
few	TRBV5-1	TRBJ2-1	TRBD1	TGCGCCAGCAGCCCGAGTCCACAGGGGGCGGGCGATGAGCAGTTCTTC	CASSPSPQGAGDEQFF
many	TRBV25-1	TRBJ2-7	NA	TGTGCCAGCAGTCATTACGAGCAGTACTTC	CASSHYEQYF
NA	TRBV7-2	TRBJ2-5	NA	TGTGCCAGCAGCTTGTCGGGGTTCAAAGAGACCCAGTACTTC	CASSLSGFKETQYF
few	TRBV28	TRBJ2-2	TRBD1	TGTGCCAGCAGTTTGTTGACAGGGGCCACCGGGGAGCTGTTTTTT	CASSLLTGATGELFF
many	TRBV3-1	TRBJ2-3	NA	TGTGCCAGCAGCCAAAAAGGAGTCACAGATACGCAGTATTTT	CASSQKGVTDTQYF
few	TRBV6-2/TRBV6-3	TRBJ2-7	NA	TGTGCCAGCAGTTACTCTGGGCCCCTCTACGAGCAGTACTTC	CASSYSGPLYEQYF
NA	TRBV7-7	TRBJ2-3	NA	TGTGCTAGCAGCTTAGCGCCTACCCGGGGGCAGGGAGGCGGCACAGATACGCAGTATTTT	CASSLAPTRGQGGGTDTQYF
few	TRBV6-2/TRBV6-3	TRBJ2-5	NA	TGTGCCAGCAGTGCCCCCGAACAGGGAGAGACCCAGTACTTC	CASSAPEQGETQYF
NA	TRBV15	TRBJ2-3	NA	TGTGCCACCAGCAGAGGAGGGGGTGGGATAGATACGCAGTATTTT	CATSRGGGGIDTQYF
NA	TRBV5-1	TRBJ2-5	NA	TGCGCCAGCAGCTTGGGGCTCCCTGGGGAGACCCAGTACTTC	CASSLGLPGETQYF
few	TRBV2	TRBJ1-2	NA	TGTGCCAGCAGTGAGGCAGCTTATGGCTACACCTTC	CASSEAAYGYTF
many	TRBV4-1	TRBJ2-1	NA	TGCGCCAGCAGTCACCTCTTAGCGGTAAATGAGCAGTTCTTC	CASSHLLAVNEQFF
few	TRBV5-6	TRBJ2-3	TRBD2	TGTGCCAGCAAGAGCCTAGCGGGGGACACAGATACGCAGTATTTT	CASKSLAGDTDTQYF
few	TRBV12-3/TRBV12-4	TRBJ2-5	TRBD2	TGTGCCAGCAGTTCCGGACTAGTCCTAGAGACCCAGTACTTC	CASSSGLVLETQYF
NA	TRBV6-5	TRBJ1-2	NA	TGTGCCAGCAGAGACACAGCTAACTATGGCTACACCTTC	CASRDTANYGYTF
many	TRBV20-1	TRBJ1-5	NA	TGCAGTGCTAACAGGGGCAATCAGCCCCAGCATTTT	CSANRGNQPQHF
few	TRBV20-1	TRBJ2-1	NA	TGCAGTGCTAGAAATCCTAGTCCCCATGAGCAGTTCTTC	CSARNPSPHEQFF
many	TRBV6-4	TRBJ2-3	TRBD1	TGTGCCAGCAGTTATAGGGACAGGGGCACAGATACGCAGTATTTT	CASSYRDRGTDTQYF
few	TRBV20-1	TRBJ1-1	NA	TGCAGTGCTATCGCAGAAAAGAACACTGAAGCTTTCTTT	CSAIAEKNTEAFF